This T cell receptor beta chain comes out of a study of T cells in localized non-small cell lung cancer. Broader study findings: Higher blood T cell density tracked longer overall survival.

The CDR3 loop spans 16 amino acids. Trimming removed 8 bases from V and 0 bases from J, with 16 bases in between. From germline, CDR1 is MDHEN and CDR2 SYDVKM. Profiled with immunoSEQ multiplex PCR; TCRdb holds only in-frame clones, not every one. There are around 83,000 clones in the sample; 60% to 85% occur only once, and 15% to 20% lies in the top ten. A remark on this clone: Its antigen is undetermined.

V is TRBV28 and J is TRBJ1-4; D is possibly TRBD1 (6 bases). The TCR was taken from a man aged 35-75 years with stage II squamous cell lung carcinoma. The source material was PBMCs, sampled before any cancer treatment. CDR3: CASASLGGSTNEKLFF. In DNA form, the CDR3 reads TGTGCCAGCGCCTCCTTGGGGGGCTCAACTAATGAAAAACTGTTTTTT. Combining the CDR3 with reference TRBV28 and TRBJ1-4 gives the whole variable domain DVKVTQSSRYLVKRTGEKVFLECVQDMDHENMFWYRQDPGLGLRLIYFSYDVKMKEKGDIPEGYSVSREKKERFSLILESASTNQTSMYLCASASLGGSTNEKLFFGSGTQLSVL.